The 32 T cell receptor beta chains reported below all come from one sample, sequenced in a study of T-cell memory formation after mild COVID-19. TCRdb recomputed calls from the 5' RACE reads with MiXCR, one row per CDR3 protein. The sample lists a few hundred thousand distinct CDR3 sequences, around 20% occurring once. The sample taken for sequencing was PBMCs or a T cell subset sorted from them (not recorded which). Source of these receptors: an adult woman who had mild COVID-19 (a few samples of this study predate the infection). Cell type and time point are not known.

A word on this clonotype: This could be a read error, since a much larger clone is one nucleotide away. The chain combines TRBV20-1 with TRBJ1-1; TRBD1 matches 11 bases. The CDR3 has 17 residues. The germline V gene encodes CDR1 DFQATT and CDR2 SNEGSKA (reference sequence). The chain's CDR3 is CNARDFASGTGGTEAFF. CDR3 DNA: TGCAATGCTAGAGATTTCGCATCAGGGACAGGGGGCACTGAAGCTTTCTTT.

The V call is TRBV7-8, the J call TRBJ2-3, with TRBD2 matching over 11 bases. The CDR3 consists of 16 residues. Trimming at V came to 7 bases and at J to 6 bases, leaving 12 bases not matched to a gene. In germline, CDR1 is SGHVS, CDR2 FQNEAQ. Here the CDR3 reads CASIYAGTSGGDTQYF. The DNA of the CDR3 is TGTGCCAGCATCTACGCCGGGACTAGCGGTGGGGATACGCAGTATTTT.

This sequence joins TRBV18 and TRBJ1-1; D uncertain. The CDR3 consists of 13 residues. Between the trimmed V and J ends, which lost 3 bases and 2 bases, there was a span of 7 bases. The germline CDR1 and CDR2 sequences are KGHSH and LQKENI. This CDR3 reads CASSPDINTEAFF. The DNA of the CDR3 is TGTGCCAGCTCACCCGACATCAACACTGAAGCTTTCTTT. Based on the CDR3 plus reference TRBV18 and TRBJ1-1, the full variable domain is NAGVMQNPRHLVRRRGQEARLRCSPMKGHSHVYWYRQLPEEGLKFMVYLQKENIIDESGMPKERFSAEFPKEGPSILRIQQVVRGDSAAYFCASSPDINTEAFFGQGTRLTVV.

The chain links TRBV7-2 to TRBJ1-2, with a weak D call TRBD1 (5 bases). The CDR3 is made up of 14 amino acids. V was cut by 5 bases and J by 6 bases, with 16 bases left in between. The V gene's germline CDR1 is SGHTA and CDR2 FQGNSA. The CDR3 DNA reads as TGTGCCAGCAGCCGGACGGGACTCCCAGATGGCTACACCTTC. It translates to CASSRTGLPDGYTF.

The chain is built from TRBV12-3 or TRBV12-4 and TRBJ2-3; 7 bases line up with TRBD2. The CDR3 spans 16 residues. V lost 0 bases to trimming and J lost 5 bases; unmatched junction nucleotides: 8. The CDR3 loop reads CASSLAGGRAQDTQYF. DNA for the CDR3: TGTGCCAGCAGTTTAGCGGGGGGGAGGGCCCAAGATACGCAGTATTTT.

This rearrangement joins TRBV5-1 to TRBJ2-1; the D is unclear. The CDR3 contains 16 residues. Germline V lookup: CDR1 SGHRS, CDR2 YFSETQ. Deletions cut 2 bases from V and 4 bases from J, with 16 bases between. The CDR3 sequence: CASSLERLVPYNEQFF. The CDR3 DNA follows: TGCGCCAGCAGCTTAGAGAGACTCGTACCATACAATGAGCAGTTCTTC.

Here the CDR3 DNA reads TGTGCCAGCAGCCAAGATCTGCAGACCTACGAGCAGTACTTC. It specifies CASSQDLQTYEQYF. This chain links TRBV3-1 with TRBJ2-7, with D unclear. Deletions cut 0 bases from V and 2 bases from J, with 8 bases between. Germline CDR1 reads LGHDT; CDR2 reads YNNKEL (reference sequence). The CDR3 is made up of 14 amino acids.

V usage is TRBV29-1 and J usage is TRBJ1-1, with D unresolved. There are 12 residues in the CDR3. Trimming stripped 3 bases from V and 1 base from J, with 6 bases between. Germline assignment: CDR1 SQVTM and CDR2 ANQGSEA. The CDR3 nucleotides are TGCAGCGTTGAGGGGTCGAACACTGAAGCTTTCTTT. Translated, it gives CSVEGSNTEAFF. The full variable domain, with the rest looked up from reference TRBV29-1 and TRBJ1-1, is SAVISQKPSRDICQRGTSLTIQCQVDSQVTMMFWYRQQPGQSLTLIATANQGSEATYESGFVIDKFPISRPNLTFSTLTVSNMSPEDSSIYLCSVEGSNTEAFFGQGTRLTVV.

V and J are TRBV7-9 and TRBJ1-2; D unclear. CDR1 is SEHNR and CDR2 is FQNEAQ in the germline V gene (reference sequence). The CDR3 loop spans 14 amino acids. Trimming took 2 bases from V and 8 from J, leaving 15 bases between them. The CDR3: CASSLSGASGGYTF. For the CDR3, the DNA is TGTGCCAGCAGCTTATCGGGTGCCTCAGGAGGCTACACCTTC.

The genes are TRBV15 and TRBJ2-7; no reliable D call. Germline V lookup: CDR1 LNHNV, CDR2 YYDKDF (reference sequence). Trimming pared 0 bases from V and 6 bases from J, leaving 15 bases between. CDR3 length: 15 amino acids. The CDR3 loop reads CATSRDGISGTEQYF. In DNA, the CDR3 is TGTGCCACCAGCAGAGATGGAATAAGTGGCACCGAGCAGTACTTC.

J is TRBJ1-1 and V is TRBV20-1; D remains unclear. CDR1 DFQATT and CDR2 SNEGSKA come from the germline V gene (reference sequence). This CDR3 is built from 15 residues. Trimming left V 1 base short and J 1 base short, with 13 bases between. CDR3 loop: CSARAPDGRNTEAFF. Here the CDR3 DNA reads TGCAGTGCTAGAGCCCCCGACGGACGGAACACTGAAGCTTTCTTT.

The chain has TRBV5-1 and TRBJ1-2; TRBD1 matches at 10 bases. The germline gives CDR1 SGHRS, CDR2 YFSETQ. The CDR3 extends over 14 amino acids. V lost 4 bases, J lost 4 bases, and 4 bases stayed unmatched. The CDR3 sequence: CASSTTGGGYGYTF. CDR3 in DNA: TGCGCCAGCAGCACGACAGGGGGCGGCTATGGCTACACCTTC.

CDR3 sequence: CASSQKGGEGAGTGELFF. The CDR3 DNA sequence: TGCGCCAGCAGCCAAAAAGGAGGCGAGGGGGCGGGCACCGGGGAGCTGTTTTTT. The chain joins TRBV4-1 to TRBJ2-2; the match to TRBD1 covers 7 bases. The germline V gene has CDR1 MGHRA and CDR2 YSYEKL. J lost 4 bases, V lost 2 bases, and 13 bases had no gene match. This CDR3 region has 18 residues.

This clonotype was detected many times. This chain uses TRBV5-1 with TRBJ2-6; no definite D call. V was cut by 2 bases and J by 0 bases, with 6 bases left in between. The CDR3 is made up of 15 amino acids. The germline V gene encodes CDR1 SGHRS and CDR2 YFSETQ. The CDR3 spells CASSLGSSGANVLTF. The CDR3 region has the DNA TGCGCCAGCAGCTTAGGTAGCTCTGGGGCCAACGTCCTGACTTTC.

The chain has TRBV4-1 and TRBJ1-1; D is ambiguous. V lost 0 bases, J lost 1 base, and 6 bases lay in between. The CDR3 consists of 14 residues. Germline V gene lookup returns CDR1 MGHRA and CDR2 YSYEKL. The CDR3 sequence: CASSQDHGNTEAFF. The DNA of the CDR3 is TGCGCCAGCAGCCAAGATCATGGGAACACTGAAGCTTTCTTT.

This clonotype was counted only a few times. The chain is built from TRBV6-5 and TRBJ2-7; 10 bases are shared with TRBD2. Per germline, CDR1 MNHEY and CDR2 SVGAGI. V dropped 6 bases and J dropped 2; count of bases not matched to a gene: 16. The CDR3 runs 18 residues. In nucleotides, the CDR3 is TGTGCCAGCAGACGAGGACTAGCGGATGCGGGAGGCACCTACGAGCAGTACTTC. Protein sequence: CASRRGLADAGGTYEQYF.

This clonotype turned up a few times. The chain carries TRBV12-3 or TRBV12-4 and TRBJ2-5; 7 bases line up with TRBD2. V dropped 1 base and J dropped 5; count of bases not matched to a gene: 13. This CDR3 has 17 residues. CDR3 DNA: TGTGCCAGCAGTTTAGGGGCTAGCGGACCCCCGGGGGAGACCCAGTACTTC. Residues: CASSLGASGPPGETQYF.

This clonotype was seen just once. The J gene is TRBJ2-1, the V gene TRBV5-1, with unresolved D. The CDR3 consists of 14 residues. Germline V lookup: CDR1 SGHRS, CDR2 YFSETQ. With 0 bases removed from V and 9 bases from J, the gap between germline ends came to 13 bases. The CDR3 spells CASSLEGSPFEQFF. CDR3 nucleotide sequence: TGCGCCAGCAGCTTGGAGGGATCACCTTTTGAGCAGTTCTTC.

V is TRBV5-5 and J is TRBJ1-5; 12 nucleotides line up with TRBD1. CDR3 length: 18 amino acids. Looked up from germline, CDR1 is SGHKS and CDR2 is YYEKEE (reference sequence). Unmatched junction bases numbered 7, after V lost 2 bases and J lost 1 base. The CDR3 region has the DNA TGTGCCAGCAGCTTTACGGGACAGGGGGCTCTAAGCAATCAGCCCCAGCATTTT. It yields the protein CASSFTGQGALSNQPQHF.

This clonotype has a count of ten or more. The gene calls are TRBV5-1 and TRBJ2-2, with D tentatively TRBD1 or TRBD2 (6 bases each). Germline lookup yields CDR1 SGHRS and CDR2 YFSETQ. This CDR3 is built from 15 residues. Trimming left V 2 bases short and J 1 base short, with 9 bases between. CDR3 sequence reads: CASSFGGVNTGELFF. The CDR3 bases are TGCGCCAGCAGCTTCGGGGGCGTGAACACCGGGGAGCTGTTTTTT. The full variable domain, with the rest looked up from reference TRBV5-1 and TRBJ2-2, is KAGVTQTPRYLIKTRGQQVTLSCSPISGHRSVSWYQQTPGQGLQFLFEYFSETQRNKGNFPGRFSGRQFSNSRSEMNVSTLELGDSALYLCASSFGGVNTGELFFGEGSRLTVL.

CDR3 DNA sequence: TGCAGTGCGTCCATCTCCTACGAGCAGTACTTC. Its protein is CSASISYEQYF. J is TRBJ2-7 and V is TRBV20-1; D call uncertain. The CDR3 length is 11 residues. The germline V and J ends were trimmed by 6 bases and 0 bases, with 6 bases remaining between them. Germline CDR1 and CDR2: DFQATT and SNEGSKA (reference sequence).

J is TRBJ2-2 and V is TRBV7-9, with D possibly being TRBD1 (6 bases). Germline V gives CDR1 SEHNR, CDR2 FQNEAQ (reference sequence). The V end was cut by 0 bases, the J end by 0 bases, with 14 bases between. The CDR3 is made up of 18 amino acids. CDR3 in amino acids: CASSLASGHLANTGELFF. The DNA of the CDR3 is TGTGCCAGCAGCTTAGCGTCGGGACACCTCGCGAACACCGGGGAGCTGTTTTTT.

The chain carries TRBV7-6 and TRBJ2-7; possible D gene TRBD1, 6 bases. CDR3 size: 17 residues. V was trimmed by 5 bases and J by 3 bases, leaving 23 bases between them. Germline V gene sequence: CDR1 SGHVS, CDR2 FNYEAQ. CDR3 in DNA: TGTGCCAGCAGCACTGGGTGGGGGCTCGATGGAGGCTACGAGCAGTACTTC. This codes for CASSTGWGLDGGYEQYF.

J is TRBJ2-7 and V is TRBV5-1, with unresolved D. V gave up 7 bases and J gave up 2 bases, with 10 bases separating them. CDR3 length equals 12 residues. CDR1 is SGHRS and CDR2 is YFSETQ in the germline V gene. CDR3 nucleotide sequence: TGCGCCAGCGTACCGCGCGCCTACGAGCAGTACTTC. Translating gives CASVPRAYEQYF.

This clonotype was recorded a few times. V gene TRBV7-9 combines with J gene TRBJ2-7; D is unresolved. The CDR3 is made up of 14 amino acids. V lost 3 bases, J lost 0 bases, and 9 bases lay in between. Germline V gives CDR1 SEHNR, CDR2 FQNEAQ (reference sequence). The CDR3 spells CASSFAFSSYEQYF. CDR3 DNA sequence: TGTGCCAGCAGCTTTGCGTTTAGCTCCTACGAGCAGTACTTC.

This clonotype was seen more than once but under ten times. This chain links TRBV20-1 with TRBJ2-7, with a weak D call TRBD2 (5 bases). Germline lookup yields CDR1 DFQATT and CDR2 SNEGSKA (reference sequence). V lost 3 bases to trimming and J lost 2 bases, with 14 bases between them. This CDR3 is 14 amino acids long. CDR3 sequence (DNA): TGCAGTGCTAGTGGTTTAGCGAACACCTACGAGCAGTACTTC. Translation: CSASGLANTYEQYF.

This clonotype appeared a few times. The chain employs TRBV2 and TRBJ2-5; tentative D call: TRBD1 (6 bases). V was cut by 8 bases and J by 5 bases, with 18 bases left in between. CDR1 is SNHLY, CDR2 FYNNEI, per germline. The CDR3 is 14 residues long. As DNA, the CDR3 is TGTGCCAGCGTACTACAACAGGGATCTGAGACCCAGTACTTC. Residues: CASVLQQGSETQYF.

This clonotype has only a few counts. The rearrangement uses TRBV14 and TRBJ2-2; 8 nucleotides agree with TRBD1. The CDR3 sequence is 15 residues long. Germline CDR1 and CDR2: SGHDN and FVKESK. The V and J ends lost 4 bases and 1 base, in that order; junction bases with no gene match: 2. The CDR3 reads CASSRGTGNTGELFF. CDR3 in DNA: TGTGCCAGCAGCCGCGGGACAGGGAACACCGGGGAGCTGTTTTTT.

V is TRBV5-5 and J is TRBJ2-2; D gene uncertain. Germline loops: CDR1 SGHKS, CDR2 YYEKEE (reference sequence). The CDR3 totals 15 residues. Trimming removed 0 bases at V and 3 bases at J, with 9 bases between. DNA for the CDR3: TGTGCCAGCAGCTTGGTTCTCCTCCACACCGGGGAGCTGTTTTTT. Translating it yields CASSLVLLHTGELFF.

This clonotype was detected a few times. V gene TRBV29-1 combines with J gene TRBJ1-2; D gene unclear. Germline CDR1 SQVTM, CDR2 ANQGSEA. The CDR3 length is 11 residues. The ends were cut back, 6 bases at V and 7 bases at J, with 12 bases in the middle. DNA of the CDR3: TGCAGCGTAGTCACTTCGGGTGGCTACACCTTC. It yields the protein CSVVTSGGYTF. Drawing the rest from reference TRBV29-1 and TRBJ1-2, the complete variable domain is SAVISQKPSRDICQRGTSLTIQCQVDSQVTMMFWYRQQPGQSLTLIATANQGSEATYESGFVIDKFPISRPNLTFSTLTVSNMSPEDSSIYLCSVVTSGGYTFGSGTRLTVV.

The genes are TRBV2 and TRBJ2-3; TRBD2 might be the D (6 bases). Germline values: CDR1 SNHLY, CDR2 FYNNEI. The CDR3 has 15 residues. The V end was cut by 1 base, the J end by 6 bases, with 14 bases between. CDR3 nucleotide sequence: TGTGCCAGCAGTGAAGGCTGGGGCCGGGGGGATACGCAGTATTTT. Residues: CASSEGWGRGDTQYF.

CDR3 bases: TGCAGCGTTGCTGGCGGTACCTACGAGCAGTACTTC. This encodes CSVAGGTYEQYF. The J gene is TRBJ2-7, the V gene TRBV29-1; D gene ambiguous. V was pared by 4 bases and J by 2 bases, with 9 bases between. The germline V gene has CDR1 SQVTM and CDR2 ANQGSEA. CDR3 length equals 12 residues.